The 2 T cell receptor beta chains presented below share a single source sample, sequenced in a study of CD8+CD57+ T cells in acquired aplastic anemia. CD8+CD57+ cell expansion, shown by flow cytometry, had occurred in the patients selected for sequencing. CDR3 and TCR beta VDJ profiling relied on genomic DNA as the template. Using its own MiXCR run on the reads, TCRdb lists one record per CDR3 protein. Seen here are about 160,000 distinct CDR3 sequences, around 75% observed once, and the top ten hold 35% to 60%. The material sequenced was sorted CD4+, CD8+, or CD8+CD57+ T cells (not recorded which) from PBMCs. The origin of the receptors is a human donor with aplastic anemia.

In this sample, this clonotype is medium-sized (0.01 to 0.1%). The V call is TRBV7-3, the J call TRBJ1-6, with 7 bases lining up with TRBD1. The CDR3 spans 14 residues. Germline values: CDR1 SGHTA, CDR2 FQGTGA. Trimming removed 2 bases from V and 10 bases from J; junction bases left unmatched: 5. The CDR3 loop reads CASSLHRGVSPLHF. In DNA, the CDR3 is TGTGCCAGCAGCTTACACAGGGGAGTGTCACCCCTCCACTTT. The full variable domain, its missing parts supplied by reference TRBV7-3 and TRBJ1-6, is GAGVSQTPSNKVTEKGKYVELRCDPISGHTALYWYRQSLGQGPEFLIYFQGTGAADDSGLPNDRFFAVRPEGSVSTLKIQRTERGDSAVYLCASSLHRGVSPLHFGNGTRLTVT.

This clonotype was counted between two and nine times. J is TRBJ2-7 and V is TRBV20-1, with D possibly being TRBD1 (5 bases). CDR1 and CDR2 (germline): DFQATT, SNEGSKA (reference sequence). The V gene lost 0 bases and the J gene lost 0 bases, with 6 bases spanning the gap. This CDR3 has 13 amino acids. DNA for the CDR3: TGCAGTGCTAGAGAAAGGGGCTCCTACGAGCAGTACTTC. It translates to CSARERGSYEQYF.